The 5 T cell receptor beta chains below all came from one sample that was sequenced in a study of cytomegalovirus exposure and HLA in healthy donors. With 60 Vbeta and 13 Jbeta primers, the PCR was carried out. Data came from immunoSEQ multiplex PCR; TCRdb stores just in-frame clones and leaves some out. This table has 130,000 to 150,000 clones, roughly four fifths appearing once. Sequenced material: PBMCs. The receptors were gathered from a woman aged 45 to 65 in good health and CMV-seronegative.

In this sample, this clone turned up a few times. The rearrangement uses TRBV7-2 and TRBJ2-4; TRBD2 aligns across 7 bases. J gave up 4 bases and V 0 bases, and 0 bases lay outside the gene matches. The CDR3 runs to 14 residues. Germline V CDR1 and CDR2: SGHTA, FQGNSA. The DNA of the CDR3 is TGTGCCAGCAGCTTAGCGGGGGGGAAAAACATTCAGTACTTC. It translates to CASSLAGGKNIQYF. Drawing the rest from reference TRBV7-2 and TRBJ2-4, the complete variable domain is GAGVSQSPSNKVTEKGKDVELRCDPISGHTALYWYRQSLGQGLEFLIYFQGNSAPDKSGLPSDRFSAERTGGSVSTLTIQRTQQEDSAVYLCASSLAGGKNIQYFGAGTRLSVL.

The chain couples TRBV11-2 to TRBJ2-1; 10 bases match TRBD1. Per the germline V gene, CDR1 is SGHAT and CDR2 is FQNNGV. CDR3 length: 17 residues. Trimming removed 6 bases from V and 0 bases from J; junction bases left unmatched: 8. CDR3: CASRSPGQGSSYNEQFF. The CDR3 bases are TGTGCCAGCAGATCCCCGGGACAGGGGAGCTCCTACAATGAGCAGTTCTTC.

This chain uses TRBV11-3 with TRBJ2-7; 8 bases fit TRBD2. The trim removed 2 bases at V and 3 bases at J, leaving 6 bases unmatched. CDR1 is SGHNT, CDR2 YENEEA, per germline. CDR3 length: 15 residues. The CDR3 DNA sequence: TGTGCCAGCAGCTTACGGCGGGGGGAAGGCTACGAGCAGTACTTC. Residues: CASSLRRGEGYEQYF. The full variable domain, completed using reference TRBV11-3 and TRBJ2-7, is EAGVVQSPRYKIIEKKQPVAFWCNPISGHNTLYWYLQNLGQGPELLIRYENEEAVDDSQLPKDRFSAERLKGVDSTLKIQPAELGDSAVYLCASSLRRGEGYEQYFGPGTRLTVT.

The V call is TRBV11-2, the J call TRBJ1-4, with TRBD1 as a possible D gene (5 bases). The V gene's germline CDR1 is SGHAT and CDR2 FQNNGV. V was cut by 1 base and J by 8 bases, with 20 bases left in between. This CDR3 has 17 amino acids. CDR3 coding DNA: TGTGCCAGCAGCTTAGTATCGTTACGGGGGGGAAGCGAAAAACTGTTTTTT. This gives the protein CASSLVSLRGGSEKLFF.

This clone occurred a few times. The rearrangement uses TRBV19 and TRBJ1-1; 11 bases are shared with TRBD1. Germline CDR1 is LNHDA and CDR2 is SQIVND (reference sequence). The CDR3 contains 13 residues. With 6 bases clipped from V and 7 bases from J, the junction kept 4 bases outside the gene matches. CDR3 loop: CASRRTGGGEAFF. Here the CDR3 DNA reads TGTGCCAGTAGGCGGACAGGGGGCGGTGAAGCTTTCTTT.